A single sample gave rise to the 2 T cell receptor beta chains below, sequenced in a study of cytomegalovirus exposure and HLA in healthy donors. PCR employed 60 Vbeta and 13 Jbeta primers. Profiled with immunoSEQ multiplex PCR; TCRdb holds only in-frame clones, not every one. The sample has 120,000 or so clones; about 68% are singletons. Sequenced material: PBMCs. The receptors originated from a man between 35 and 55 years old in good health and CMV-seropositive.

This clone was detected a few times. The chain has TRBV19 and TRBJ2-7; TRBD2 aligns across 10 bases. CDR3 length: 15 residues. Germline CDR1 LNHDA, CDR2 SQIVND (reference sequence). With 3 bases clipped from V and 6 bases from J, the junction kept 8 bases outside the gene matches. CDR3 DNA: TGTGCCAGTAGTATCCCGGCTAGCGGGAGTGGCGAGCAGTACTTC. It yields the protein CASSIPASGSGEQYF.

V gene TRBV5-1 combines with J gene TRBJ2-1; 7 bases are shared with TRBD1. V dropped 4 bases and J dropped 2; count of bases not matched to a gene: 6. Germline lookup yields CDR1 SGHRS and CDR2 YFSETQ. This CDR3 comprises 15 residues. The CDR3 DNA is TGCGCCAGCAGCAAGGGACAGACTACCTACAATGAGCAGTTCTTC. This gives the protein CASSKGQTTYNEQFF. Together with reference TRBV5-1 and TRBJ2-1, the CDR3 gives the full variable domain: KAGVTQTPRYLIKTRGQQVTLSCSPISGHRSVSWYQQTPGQGLQFLFEYFSETQRNKGNFPGRFSGRQFSNSRSEMNVSTLELGDSALYLCASSKGQTTYNEQFFGPGTRLTVL.